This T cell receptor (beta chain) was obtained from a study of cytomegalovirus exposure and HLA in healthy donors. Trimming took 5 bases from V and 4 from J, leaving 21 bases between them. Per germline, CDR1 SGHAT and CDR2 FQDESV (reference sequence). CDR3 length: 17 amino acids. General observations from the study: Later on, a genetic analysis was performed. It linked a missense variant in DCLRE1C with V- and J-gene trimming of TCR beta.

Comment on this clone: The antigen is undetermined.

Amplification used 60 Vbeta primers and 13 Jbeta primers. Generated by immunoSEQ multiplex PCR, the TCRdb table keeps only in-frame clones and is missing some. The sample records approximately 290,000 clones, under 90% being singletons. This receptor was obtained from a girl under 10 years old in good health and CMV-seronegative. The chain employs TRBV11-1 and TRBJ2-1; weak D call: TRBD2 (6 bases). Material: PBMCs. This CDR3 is CASSRRWDGGLYNEQFF. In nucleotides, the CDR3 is TGTGCCAGCAGCCGGAGGTGGGACGGGGGATTATACAATGAGCAGTTCTTC.